This T cell receptor beta chain stems from a study of CD8+CD57+ T cells in acquired aplastic anemia. Overall study: An average of about 9.8 million reads for CD4+ cells was obtained from healthy donors.

The template for TCR beta VDJ and CDR3 sequence profiling was genomic DNA. TCRdb used MiXCR to reprocess the reads, holding one entry per CDR3 protein. The sample shows 40,000 to 50,000 distinct CDR3 sequences, around 69% of them seen only once. Specimen: sorted CD4+, CD8+, or CD8+CD57+ T cells (not recorded which) from PBMCs. The receptor's source is a human donor in good health, serving as a control.

CDR3 sequence (DNA): TGTGCCATCAGTGATGGTGGGACCCAGTACTTC. Translating it yields CAISDGGTQYF. The rearrangement joins TRBV10-3 to TRBJ2-5, with D unresolved. V gave up 3 bases and J gave up 7 bases, with 6 bases separating them. Germline CDR1 is ENHRY and CDR2 is SYGVKD. This CDR3 has 11 residues.